The 17 T cell receptor beta chains presented below share a single source sample, sequenced in a study of OX40 agonist ivuxolimab in advanced cancers. Profiled with immunoSEQ multiplex PCR; TCRdb holds only in-frame clones, not every one. The sample records about 36,000 clones, 88% being singletons. The sequencing here drew on CD4+ or CD8+ T cells sorted from blood, taken in a trial of the OX40 agonist ivuxolimab. The source is an adult with an advanced solid tumor such as melanoma, head and neck, liver or kidney cancer.

The genes are TRBV7-3 and TRBJ1-1, with D maybe TRBD1 (5 bases). The CDR3 runs to 15 residues. V was shortened by 5 bases and J by 2 bases, with 15 bases between the two germline ends. Germline V lookup: CDR1 SGHTA, CDR2 FQGTGA. The CDR3 DNA sequence: TGTGCCAGCAGCACCAAAGGACATCCCAACACTGAAGCTTTCTTT. It is translated as CASSTKGHPNTEAFF.

The chain employs TRBV15 and TRBJ2-1; D not certain. This CDR3 has 13 amino acids. Germline CDR1 reads LNHNV; CDR2 reads YYDKDF (reference sequence). V was cut by 3 bases and J by 8 bases, with 11 bases left in between. CDR3 sequence: CATSRQTWDEQFF. CDR3 nucleotides: TGTGCCACCAGCAGGCAAACTTGGGATGAGCAGTTCTTC.

J is TRBJ1-1 and V is TRBV4-3, with 7 bases identical to TRBD1. V shed 2 bases, J shed 2 bases, and the junction held 5 bases outside the gene matches. Germline loops: CDR1 LGHNA, CDR2 YSLEER. The CDR3 is 15 amino acids. The CDR3 region is CASSQTGQINTEAFF. The CDR3 DNA follows: TGCGCCAGCAGCCAAACGGGACAGATCAACACTGAAGCTTTCTTT.

The rearrangement uses TRBV29-1 and TRBJ2-2; 7 bases map to TRBD2. The CDR3 is 13 amino acids. With V trimmed by 5 bases and J by 1 base, 1 base remained unmatched. Germline loops: CDR1 SQVTM, CDR2 ANQGSEA. The CDR3: CSVSSGNTGELFF. The CDR3 DNA follows: TGCAGCGTTTCTAGCGGGAACACCGGGGAGCTGTTTTTT.

V and J are TRBV7-6 and TRBJ2-3; D might be TRBD2 (5 bases). V was trimmed by 4 bases and J by 0 bases, leaving 20 bases between them. Germline CDR1 SGHVS, CDR2 FNYEAQ. The CDR3 runs to 18 residues. CDR3 nucleotides: TGTGCCAGCAGCTCCCCGTCGGGGAGAGTTTCTAGCACAGATACGCAGTATTTT. Encoded protein: CASSSPSGRVSSTDTQYF. Full variable domain (rest looked up from reference TRBV7-6 and TRBJ2-3): GAGVSQSPRYKVTKRGQDVALRCDPISGHVSLYWYRQALGQGPEFLTYFNYEAQQDKSGLPNDRFSAERPEGSISTLTIQRTEQRDSAMYRCASSSPSGRVSSTDTQYFGPGTRLTVL.

The rearrangement links TRBV7-9 to TRBJ2-1; D might be TRBD1 or TRBD2, each matching 5 bases. Trimming cost V 7 bases and J 6 bases, with 19 bases left between them. Germline CDR1 reads SEHNR; CDR2 reads FQNEAQ (reference sequence). The CDR3 covers 15 residues. For the CDR3, the DNA is TGTGCCAGCACCGATGGGGGTTGGGAGTCCAATGAGCAGTTCTTC. Translating gives CASTDGGWESNEQFF.

The rearrangement links TRBV5-6 to TRBJ2-7; TRBD2 aligns across 7 bases. Germline loops: CDR1 SGHDT, CDR2 YYEEEE. With V trimmed by 0 bases and J by 4 bases, 4 bases remained unmatched. This CDR3 has 14 residues. CDR3 in DNA: TGTGCCAGCAGCTTGGACACAGCGGGATACGAGCAGTACTTC. This gives the protein CASSLDTAGYEQYF.

CDR3 region: CASSIGPSTQETQYF. In nucleotides, the CDR3 is TGTGCCAGTAGTATTGGGCCCAGCACCCAAGAGACCCAGTACTTC. V usage is TRBV19 and J usage is TRBJ2-5; no reliable D call. The CDR3 has 15 residues. The germline V and J ends were trimmed by 3 bases and 1 base, with 12 bases remaining between them. Germline V lookup: CDR1 LNHDA, CDR2 SQIVND (reference sequence).

The rearrangement links TRBV4-3 to TRBJ2-7; 8 positions match TRBD2. The V segment lost 3 bases and the J segment 2 bases; nucleotides outside the gene matches: 6. There are 15 residues in the CDR3. Germline CDR1 LGHNA, CDR2 YSLEER. CDR3 protein: CASSQLAGLAYEQYF. The DNA for the CDR3 is TGCGCCAGCAGCCAGCTAGCGGGCCTAGCCTACGAGCAGTACTTC.

V and J are TRBV18 and TRBJ2-7; TRBD1 matches 8 bases. Germline CDR1 reads KGHSH; CDR2 reads LQKENI. V trimming: 2 bases; J trimming: 3 bases; junction bases outside the gene matches: 15. There are 18 residues in the CDR3. CDR3 in amino acids: CASSPRTGWVMGDYEQYF. CDR3 DNA: TGTGCCAGCTCACCAAGGACAGGGTGGGTTATGGGGGACTACGAGCAGTACTTC. Full variable domain (remainder filled in from reference TRBV18 and TRBJ2-7): NAGVMQNPRHLVRRRGQEARLRCSPMKGHSHVYWYRQLPEEGLKFMVYLQKENIIDESGMPKERFSAEFPKEGPSILRIQQVVRGDSAAYFCASSPRTGWVMGDYEQYFGPGTRLTVT.

This clone appeared once. This chain joins TRBV25-1 and TRBJ2-3, with D perhaps given as TRBD1 or TRBD2 (5 bases each). V gave up 4 bases and J gave up 0 bases, with 17 bases separating them. This CDR3 comprises 17 residues. Per the germline V gene, CDR1 is MGHDK and CDR2 is SYGVNS. DNA of the CDR3: TGTGCCAGCAGTGGGCCTCAGGGAGCGGAAAGCACAGATACGCAGTATTTT. This encodes CASSGPQGAESTDTQYF.

The chain has TRBV5-5 and TRBJ1-4; 7 bases are a match to TRBD1. The length of the CDR3 is 15 residues. CDR1 SGHKS and CDR2 YYEKEE come from the germline V gene (reference sequence). V gave up 3 bases and J gave up 4 bases; unmatched junction bases: 6. The CDR3 reads CASSSDRELNEKLFF. Here the CDR3 DNA reads TGTGCCAGCAGCTCTGACAGGGAACTTAATGAAAAACTGTTTTTT.

V and J are TRBV7-8 and TRBJ2-1, with D tentatively TRBD2 (5 bases). The CDR3 extends over 16 amino acids. Trimming left V 1 base short and J 3 bases short, with 13 bases between. The germline gives CDR1 SGHVS, CDR2 FQNEAQ. The CDR3 spells CASSLVVGALYNEQFF. The CDR3 coding sequence is TGTGCCAGCAGCTTAGTTGTGGGAGCCCTCTACAATGAGCAGTTCTTC.

The rearrangement joins TRBV30 to TRBJ1-2; no clear D. Germline CDR1 reads GTSNPN; CDR2 reads SVGIG (reference sequence). V dropped 1 base and J dropped 0 bases, with 9 bases sitting between them. The CDR3 has 14 residues. CDR3 residues: CAWSATATNYGYTF. In DNA, the CDR3 is TGTGCCTGGAGTGCCACCGCTACTAACTATGGCTACACCTTC. The full variable domain, rest sourced from reference TRBV30 and TRBJ1-2, is SQTIHQWPATLVQPVGSPLSLECTVEGTSNPNLYWYRQAAGRGLQLLFYSVGIGQISSEVPQNLSASRPQDRQFILSSKKLLLSDSGFYLCAWSATATNYGYTFGSGTRLTVV.

CDR3 bases: TGTGCCAGCAGTTTGACAGGGTCGAACACCGGGGAGCTGTTTTTT. Protein: CASSLTGSNTGELFF. The rearrangement uses TRBV28 and TRBJ2-2, with 7 bases lining up with TRBD1. V lost 3 bases to trimming and J lost 0 bases; unmatched junction nucleotides: 1. The CDR3 length is 15 residues. CDR1 MDHEN and CDR2 SYDVKM come from the germline V gene.

This clone was found once. The V call is TRBV23-1, the J call TRBJ1-5; TRBD1 is a possible D gene (6 bases). TRBV23-1 is an ORF for which the function is uncertain. The CDR3 is made up of 16 amino acids. Trimming stripped 9 bases from V and 3 bases from J, with 21 bases between. CDR3 loop: CARYNSRQGSNQPQHF. In DNA, the CDR3 is TGCGCCAGGTACAATTCGCGGCAGGGGTCCAATCAGCCCCAGCATTTT.

The chain links TRBV11-2 to TRBJ2-5, with a tentative D call TRBD2 (5 bases). V was pared by 7 bases and J by 2 bases, with 14 bases between. Germline V lookup: CDR1 SGHAT, CDR2 FQNNGV. This CDR3 region has 14 residues. CDR3 residues: CASTSEVWQETQYF. CDR3 in DNA: TGTGCCAGCACCTCGGAGGTATGGCAAGAGACCCAGTACTTC.